The clone carrying this TCR beta chain came up many times. These data originate in a study of human T cells and chemical hapten exposure. About the study: For the roughly 23-week duration of the study, patients were given weekly doses of diphenylcyclopropenone on the scalp.

Germline-derived CDR1 and CDR2 are SGHTA and FQGNSA. V was pared by 4 bases and J by 6 bases, with 4 bases of the junction left unmatched. The CDR3 is 14 amino acids. MiXCR was run by TCRdb on the RACE reads, yielding one entry per CDR3 protein. The repertoire holds roughly 380,000 distinct CDR3 sequences, with roughly 5.3% as singletons. Sample time point: pre-sensitization, week 0. Treatment specified: therapeutic diphenylcyclopropenone sensitization with weekly scalp DPC. The sample here was whole blood, taken in connection with sensitization to the hapten diphenylcyclopropenone (DPC). This TCR was sampled from a woman in her forties or fifties with alopecia areata. Some clones in this sample may be carry-over from other donors' samples. The rearrangement uses TRBV7-2 and TRBJ2-1, with TRBD2 identical over 9 bases. The CDR3 is CASSSSGAGNEQFF. As DNA, the CDR3 is TGTGCCAGCAGCTCTAGCGGGGCGGGCAATGAGCAGTTCTTC.